This T cell receptor (beta chain) came from a study of control samples from healthy donors and cancer patients. Profiled with immunoSEQ multiplex PCR; TCRdb holds only in-frame clones, not every one. Of around 50,000 clones listed, 95% to 97% were seen once; the top ten hold around 1.9%. Germline CDR1 and CDR2: MDHEN and SYDVKM. Trimming removed 4 bases from V and 3 bases from J, with 12 bases in between. The CDR3 is made up of 14 amino acids. Sequences were obtained from blood. The chain uses TRBV28 and TRBJ1-1; D gene uncertain. This TCR came from a woman aged 25 to 39 in good health. Here the CDR3 reads CASSSSYSHTEAFF. CDR3 coding DNA: TGTGCCAGCAGTTCATCATACAGCCACACTGAAGCTTTCTTT. The entire variable domain, with the rest obtained from reference TRBV28 and TRBJ1-1, is as follows: DVKVTQSSRYLVKRTGEKVFLECVQDMDHENMFWYRQDPGLGLRLIYFSYDVKMKEKGDIPEGYSVSREKKERFSLILESASTNQTSMYLCASSSSYSHTEAFFGQGTRLTVV.